The next 21 T cell receptor beta chains were all read from a single sample in a study of T and B cells in COVID-19 patients. TRB rearrangements were amplified by multiplex PCR with BIOMED2 TRB-A/B primers. Each CDR3 protein gets one entry after TCRdb re-called the multiplex PCR reads with MiXCR. The sample carries around 5,200 distinct CDR3 sequences, just under 20% recorded once. TRB was amplified from approximately 250-500 ng of blood genomic DNA. The sample taken for sequencing was blood. These receptors were collected from a human donor who had recovered from COVID-19.

This clonotype qualifies as medium-sized. This chain links TRBV5-1 with TRBJ2-2; 9 bases align to TRBD1. Per germline, CDR1 SGHRS and CDR2 YFSETQ. The CDR3 is 16 residues long. Germline trimming cut 4 bases from V and 7 bases from J; bases unmatched to any gene: 11. CDR3 amino acids: CASSPWTGVDGGELFF. The CDR3 DNA reads TGCGCCAGCAGCCCGTGGACAGGGGTTGATGGCGGGGAGCTGTTTTTT.

By sample fraction, this clonotype is medium-sized. The chain has TRBV7-9 and TRBJ2-2; D is undetermined. This CDR3 region has 12 residues. CDR1 is SEHNR, CDR2 FQNEAQ, per germline (reference sequence). Trimming pared 2 bases from V and 6 bases from J, leaving 4 bases between. In DNA form, the CDR3 reads TGTGCCAGCAGCTTACTCCCCGGGGAGCTGTTTTTT. Its protein is CASSLLPGELFF.

Ten or more counts support this clonotype. The rearrangement joins TRBV6-4 to TRBJ2-1, with 10 bases that match TRBD2. With V trimmed by 0 bases and J by 5 bases, 7 bases remained unmatched. Looked up from germline, CDR1 is MRHNA and CDR2 is SNTAGT. CDR3 length equals 17 residues. The CDR3 sequence is CASSDSIRTSGHNEQFF. CDR3 sequence (DNA): TGTGCCAGCAGTGACTCGATTAGGACTAGCGGACACAATGAGCAGTTCTTC.

This clonotype has a handful of counts. The chain carries TRBV5-1 and TRBJ2-2; D unresolved. This CDR3 is 13 amino acids long. Trimming pared 4 bases from V and 7 bases from J, leaving 11 bases between. Germline V gene lookup returns CDR1 SGHRS and CDR2 YFSETQ. The CDR3, as DNA: TGCGCCAGCAGCATTCCCGGAAGCGGGGAGCTGTTTTTT. It codes for CASSIPGSGELFF.

This clonotype was observed a few times. V usage is TRBV7-9 and J usage is TRBJ2-3; no firm D call. Germline V gives CDR1 SEHNR, CDR2 FQNEAQ (reference sequence). The CDR3 consists of 15 residues. The ends were cut back, 0 bases at V and 2 bases at J, with 9 bases in the middle. CDR3 protein: CASSLARPPTDTQYF. Here the CDR3 DNA reads TGTGCCAGCAGCTTAGCCCGGCCGCCCACAGATACGCAGTATTTT.

This clonotype occurred many times. The chain links TRBV5-4 to TRBJ1-1; TRBD1 agrees at 7 bases. This CDR3 has 15 residues. CDR1 SGHNT and CDR2 YYREEE come from the germline V gene (reference sequence). V was pared by 0 bases and J by 6 bases, with 8 bases of the junction left unmatched. CDR3 in DNA: TGTGCCAGCAGCTTGGCCAGAGGGGGCCCTGCTGAAGCTTTCTTT. It yields the protein CASSLARGGPAEAFF.

The rearrangement links TRBV7-3 to TRBJ2-3; perhaps D is TRBD1 or TRBD2 (6 bases each). The V gene lost 2 bases and the J gene lost 4 bases, with 10 bases spanning the gap. Per the germline V gene, CDR1 is SGHTA and CDR2 is FQGTGA. This CDR3 contains 14 residues. As DNA, the CDR3 is TGTGCCAGCAGCTTATGGGGGGCGGCAGATACGCAGTATTTT. Translation: CASSLWGAADTQYF.

This clonotype was counted ten times or more. V usage is TRBV6-2 or TRBV6-3 and J usage is TRBJ2-7; TRBD1 matches at 7 bases. This CDR3 region has 14 residues. Germline CDR1 reads MNHEY; CDR2 reads SVGEGT. V lost 8 bases and J lost 0; bases outside the gene matches: 7. CDR3 protein: CASAHGQASYEQYF. The DNA for the CDR3 is TGTGCCAGCGCCCACGGACAGGCCTCCTACGAGCAGTACTTC.

The rearrangement joins TRBV20-1 to TRBJ1-1, with D uncertain. There are 12 residues in the CDR3. Between the trimmed V and J ends, which lost 4 bases and 2 bases, there was a span of 8 bases. Germline CDR1 reads DFQATT; CDR2 reads SNEGSKA (reference sequence). As DNA, the CDR3 is TGCAGTGCTAAGGACTTTAACACTGAAGCTTTCTTT. Translating it yields CSAKDFNTEAFF.

This clonotype was counted between two and nine times. The V call is TRBV4-3, the J call TRBJ2-7, with D possibly being TRBD2 (6 bases). From germline, CDR1 is LGHNA and CDR2 YSLEER. Trimming cost V 0 bases and J 0 bases, with 15 bases left between them. The CDR3 loop spans 17 amino acids. The DNA of the CDR3 is TGCGCCAGCAGCCAAGAAGCGGCAGGAGGGGTCTCCTACGAGCAGTACTTC. It is translated as CASSQEAAGGVSYEQYF.

By sample fraction, this clonotype is medium-sized. The chain joins TRBV27 to TRBJ2-3, with a possible D match to TRBD2 (5 bases). Looked up from germline, CDR1 is MNHEY and CDR2 is SMNVEV (reference sequence). This CDR3 is built from 12 residues. With 2 bases removed from V and 9 bases from J, the gap between germline ends came to 9 bases. The DNA for the CDR3 is TGTGCCAGCAGTTTAGGGGAGCAGACGCAGTATTTT. It yields the protein CASSLGEQTQYF.

In its sample, this clonotype was seen a few times. The J gene is TRBJ1-1, the V gene TRBV7-2, with D unresolved. In germline, CDR1 is SGHTA, CDR2 FQGNSA. This CDR3 comprises 11 residues. V gave up 2 bases and J gave up 3 bases, with 1 base separating them. CDR3 nucleotides: TGTGCCAGCAGCTTATACACTGAAGCTTTCTTT. It codes for CASSLYTEAFF.

Here the CDR3 DNA reads TGCAGCGTTGTGGGGGTGGGACAGGGGGAAAAACTGTTTTTT. Its translation is CSVVGVGQGEKLFF. This chain links TRBV29-1 with TRBJ1-4, with 10 bases lining up with TRBD1. The CDR3 runs to 14 residues. The ends lost 4 bases at V and 8 bases at J; junction bases unmatched: 7. Germline CDR1 and CDR2: SQVTM and ANQGSEA.

In its sample, this clonotype was seen a few times. V usage is TRBV5-1 and J usage is TRBJ2-7; D unresolved. This CDR3 region has 13 residues. Germline V gene sequence: CDR1 SGHRS, CDR2 YFSETQ. The V gene lost 4 bases and the J gene lost 1 base, with 9 bases spanning the gap. CDR3 in DNA: TGCGCCAGCAGCCCAAGGCTATCCTACGAGCAGTACTTC. Its translation: CASSPRLSYEQYF.

This chain joins TRBV27 and TRBJ1-5; the D gene is possibly TRBD1 (6 bases). The CDR3 contains 16 residues. CDR1 and CDR2 from the germline V gene are MNHEY and SMNVEV (reference sequence). Trimming stripped 5 bases from V and 2 bases from J, with 16 bases between. The DNA for the CDR3 is TGTGCCAGCAGTCCCCTGGGGGCCGGGCGCAATCAGCCCCAGCATTTT. It codes for CASSPLGAGRNQPQHF.

V and J are TRBV20-1 and TRBJ1-5; 8 bases match TRBD1. This CDR3 has 16 amino acids. Germline values: CDR1 DFQATT, CDR2 SNEGSKA (reference sequence). With 7 bases clipped from V and 4 bases from J, the junction kept 15 bases outside the gene matches. The CDR3 bases are TGCAGTGTTCATGGGCAGGGGGCCGGTCGAAATCAGCCCCAGCATTTT. This encodes CSVHGQGAGRNQPQHF.

The sample holds many counts of this clonotype. This chain joins TRBV6-2 or TRBV6-3 and TRBJ1-5; D remains ambiguous. The CDR3 runs 13 residues. The germline CDR1 and CDR2 sequences are MNHEY and SVGEGT. V lost 3 bases and J lost 6, with 9 bases in between. In DNA form, the CDR3 reads TGTGCCAGCAGTTATGCGGAGACTCAGCCCCAGCATTTT. It codes for CASSYAETQPQHF.

Within the sample, this clonotype is large. This rearrangement joins TRBV27 to TRBJ2-1; no clear D. The V gene lost 2 bases and the J gene lost 7 bases, with 12 bases spanning the gap. The CDR3 loop spans 14 amino acids. CDR1 is MNHEY and CDR2 is SMNVEV in the germline V gene (reference sequence). CDR3 amino acids: CASSLGSAGNEQFF. The DNA of the CDR3 is TGTGCCAGCAGTTTAGGCTCCGCTGGGAATGAGCAGTTCTTC.

By its share, this clonotype is medium-sized. J is TRBJ1-1 and V is TRBV6-5; D possibly corresponds to TRBD1 (6 bases). V lost 4 bases and J 4 bases, leaving 13 bases between the germline ends. This CDR3 region has 14 residues. In germline, CDR1 is MNHEY, CDR2 SVGAGI. CDR3 sequence (DNA): TGTGCCAGCAGTTCGGCGACAGGCAGCACTGAAGCTTTCTTT. Its protein is CASSSATGSTEAFF.

This chain's CDR3 is CASSQERGGQETQYF. The CDR3 DNA reads as TGTGCCAGCAGCCAAGAGAGGGGCGGACAAGAGACCCAGTACTTC. The V and J genes are TRBV4-2 and TRBJ2-5; D tentatively reads TRBD1 or TRBD2 (5 bases each). The CDR3 extends over 15 amino acids. CDR1 and CDR2 (germline): LGHNA, YNFKEQ. V dropped 0 bases and J dropped 2 bases, with 10 bases sitting between them.

V gene TRBV7-6 combines with J gene TRBJ2-7; 12 bases are shared with TRBD2. The V segment lost 0 bases and the J segment 7 bases; nucleotides outside the gene matches: 7. The CDR3 extends over 16 amino acids. Per germline, CDR1 SGHVS and CDR2 FNYEAQ. The CDR3 loop reads CASSLAGLAGRYEQYF. The DNA of the CDR3 is TGTGCCAGCAGCTTAGCGGGACTAGCGGGCCGGTATGAGCAGTACTTC.